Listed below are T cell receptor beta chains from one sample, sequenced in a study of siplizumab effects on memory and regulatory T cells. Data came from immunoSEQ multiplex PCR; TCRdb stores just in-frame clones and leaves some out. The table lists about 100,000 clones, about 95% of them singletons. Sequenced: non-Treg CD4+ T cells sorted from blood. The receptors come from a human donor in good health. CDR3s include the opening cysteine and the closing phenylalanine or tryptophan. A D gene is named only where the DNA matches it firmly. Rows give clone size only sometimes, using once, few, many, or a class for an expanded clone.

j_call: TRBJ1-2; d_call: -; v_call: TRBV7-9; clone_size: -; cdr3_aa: CASSSHGQGSGYTF; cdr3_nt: TGTGCCAGCAGCTCGCACGGCCAGGGGAGCGGCTACACCTTC
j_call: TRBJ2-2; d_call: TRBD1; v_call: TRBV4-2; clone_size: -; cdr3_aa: CASSQGGQGKGELFF; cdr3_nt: TGTGCCAGCAGCCAAGGGGGACAGGGGAAAGGGGAGCTGTTTTTT
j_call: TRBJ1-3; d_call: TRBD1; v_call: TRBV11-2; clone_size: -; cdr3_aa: CASSVRQGRTSGNTIYF; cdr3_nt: TGTGCCAGCAGCGTAAGACAGGGAAGAACTTCTGGAAACACCATATATTTT
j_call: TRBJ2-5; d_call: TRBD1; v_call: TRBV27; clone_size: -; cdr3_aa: CASGKGQYQETQYF; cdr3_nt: TGTGCCAGCGGAAAGGGACAGTACCAAGAGACCCAGTACTTC
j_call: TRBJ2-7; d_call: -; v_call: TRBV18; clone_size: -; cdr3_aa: CASSPPSRDWAEQYF; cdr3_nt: TGTGCCAGCTCACCACCGAGCAGGGATTGGGCCGAGCAGTACTTC
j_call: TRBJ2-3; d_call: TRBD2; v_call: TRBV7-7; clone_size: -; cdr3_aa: CASSLGLAGGSDTQYF; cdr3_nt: TGTGCTAGCAGCTTAGGACTAGCGGGAGGGTCAGATACGCAGTATTTT
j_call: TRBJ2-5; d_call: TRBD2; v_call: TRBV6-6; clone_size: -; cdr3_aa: CASSFSSGRAETQYF; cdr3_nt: TGTGCCAGCAGTTTCTCTAGCGGGAGGGCGGAGACCCAGTACTTC
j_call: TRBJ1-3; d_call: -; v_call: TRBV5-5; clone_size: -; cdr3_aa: CASSLRRAGNTIYF; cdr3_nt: TGTGCCAGCAGCTTGCGGCGGGCGGGGAACACCATATATTTT
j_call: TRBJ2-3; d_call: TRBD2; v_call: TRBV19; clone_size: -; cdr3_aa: CASSALAGTTDTQYF; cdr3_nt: TGTGCCAGTAGTGCGCTAGCGGGAACCACAGATACGCAGTATTTT
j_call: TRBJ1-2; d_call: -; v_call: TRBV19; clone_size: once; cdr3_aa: CASSIDRTALYGYTF; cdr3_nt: TGTGCCAGTAGTATCGATAGGACGGCTCTCTATGGCTACACCTTC
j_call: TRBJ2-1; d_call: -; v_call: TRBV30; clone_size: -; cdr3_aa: CAWSEGLGYNEQFF; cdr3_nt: TGTGCCTGGAGTGAAGGACTGGGCTACAATGAGCAGTTCTTC
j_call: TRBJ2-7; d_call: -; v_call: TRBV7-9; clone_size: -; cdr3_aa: CASSSRGPPREEQYF; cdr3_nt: TGTGCCAGCAGCTCCCGGGGACCGCCTCGGGAGGAGCAGTACTTC
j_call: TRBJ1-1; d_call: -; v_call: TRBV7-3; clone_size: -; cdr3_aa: CASSQDVTTEAFF; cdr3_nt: TGTGCCAGCAGTCAGGACGTAACCACTGAAGCTTTCTTT
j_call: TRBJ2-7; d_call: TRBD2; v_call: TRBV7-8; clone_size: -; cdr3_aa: CASSPTGASGMYEQYF; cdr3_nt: TGTGCCAGCAGCCCCACCGGGGCTAGCGGGATGTACGAGCAGTACTTC
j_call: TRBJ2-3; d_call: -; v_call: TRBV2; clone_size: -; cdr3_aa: CASSEVRQSTDTQYF; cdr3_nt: TGTGCCAGCAGTGAAGTACGCCAGAGCACAGATACGCAGTATTTT
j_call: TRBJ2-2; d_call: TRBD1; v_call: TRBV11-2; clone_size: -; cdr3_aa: CASSLRTGSGELFF; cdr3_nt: TGTGCCAGCAGCCTTCGGACAGGGTCCGGGGAGCTGTTTTTT
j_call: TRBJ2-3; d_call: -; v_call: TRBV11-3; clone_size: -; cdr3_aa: CASSLEFSTDTQYF; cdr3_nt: TGTGCCAGCAGCTTAGAATTTAGCACAGATACGCAGTATTTT
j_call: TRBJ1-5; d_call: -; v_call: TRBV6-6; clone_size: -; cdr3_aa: CARNGGYASNQPQHF; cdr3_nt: TGTGCCAGGAACGGGGGATACGCTAGCAATCAGCCCCAGCATTTT
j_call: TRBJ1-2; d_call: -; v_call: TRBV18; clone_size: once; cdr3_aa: CASSPPTGGYTF; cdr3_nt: TGTGCCAGCTCACCACCTACGGGTGGCTACACCTTC
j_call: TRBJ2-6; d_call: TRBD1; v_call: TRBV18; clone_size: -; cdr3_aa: CASSITRTGGAGNSGANVLTF; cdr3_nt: TGTGCCAGCTCAATAACGCGGACAGGGGGCGCTGGAAACTCTGGGGCCAACGTCCTGACTTTC
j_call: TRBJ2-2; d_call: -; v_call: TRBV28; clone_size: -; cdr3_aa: CASSIGTVGELFF; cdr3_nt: TGTGCCAGCAGTATTGGGACCGTCGGGGAGCTGTTTTTT
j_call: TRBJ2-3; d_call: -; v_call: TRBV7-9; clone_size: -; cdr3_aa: CASSHLWSGATDTQYF; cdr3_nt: TGTGCCAGCAGCCATCTCTGGAGTGGGGCCACAGATACGCAGTATTTT